These T cell receptor beta chains were read from a single sample in a study of patients and donors after allogeneic stem cell transplantation. MiXCR, run by TCRdb on the RT-PCR reads, gives a single entry per CDR3 protein. The sample holds hundreds of thousands of distinct CDR3 sequences, about a sixth seen once. Sequencing was performed on blood, either unsorted or a sorted T cell fraction (not recorded which). The receptors were sampled from a human donor who was either an allogeneic HSCT recipient or a stem cell or donor lymphocyte infusion donor (not recorded which). It is not recorded whose cells these are; they may come from a transplant donor. Both conserved end residues are part of each CDR3. D genes are given only for firm matches. Clone size is stated in some rows and not others, as once, few, many or a class when expanded.

v_gene: TRBV11-1; abundance: -; d_gene: TRBD1; j_gene: TRBJ2-1; CDR3aa: CASSDALRQGANEQFF; CDR3nt: TGTGCCAGCAGCGATGCCTTACGACAGGGGGCCAATGAGCAGTTCTTC
v_gene: TRBV7-2; abundance: few; d_gene: -; j_gene: TRBJ2-6; CDR3aa: CASSLNVNVLTF; CDR3nt: TGTGCCAGCAGCCTGAACGTCAACGTCCTGACTTTC
v_gene: TRBV27; abundance: few; d_gene: TRBD2; j_gene: TRBJ2-7; CDR3aa: CASSLATSGRAYEQYF; CDR3nt: TGTGCCAGCAGTTTAGCGACTAGCGGGAGGGCCTACGAGCAGTACTTC
v_gene: TRBV7-7; abundance: many; d_gene: -; j_gene: TRBJ2-3; CDR3aa: CASSLEGPAPQYF; CDR3nt: TGTGCCAGCAGCTTAGAGGGACCAGCCCCGCAGTATTTT
v_gene: TRBV28; abundance: few; d_gene: TRBD2; j_gene: TRBJ2-3; CDR3aa: CASSPLEAGVSDTQYF; CDR3nt: TGTGCCAGCAGTCCGCTGGAAGCGGGAGTCTCAGATACGCAGTATTTT
v_gene: TRBV6-5; abundance: -; d_gene: TRBD1; j_gene: TRBJ1-2; CDR3aa: CASSYVRGQGWLDYGYTF; CDR3nt: TGTGCCAGCAGTTACGTTCGGGGACAGGGATGGCTTGATTATGGCTACACCTTC
v_gene: TRBV7-9; abundance: many; d_gene: TRBD2; j_gene: TRBJ2-7; CDR3aa: CASTGTSGGGEQYF; CDR3nt: TGTGCCTCGACAGGGACTAGCGGGGGAGGCGAGCAGTACTTC
v_gene: TRBV11-2; abundance: few; d_gene: TRBD2; j_gene: TRBJ2-1; CDR3aa: CASSLRWGLAGGRDEQFF; CDR3nt: TGTGCCAGCAGCTTAAGGTGGGGGCTAGCGGGAGGGCGGGATGAGCAGTTCTTC
v_gene: TRBV27; abundance: -; d_gene: -; j_gene: TRBJ2-2; CDR3aa: CASRIRGNTGELFF; CDR3nt: TGTGCCAGCAGAATAAGGGGGAACACCGGGGAGCTGTTTTTT
v_gene: TRBV6-1; abundance: few; d_gene: -; j_gene: TRBJ2-3; CDR3aa: CASTHTTSTDTQYF; CDR3nt: TGTGCCAGCACCCACACTACTAGCACAGATACGCAGTATTTT
v_gene: TRBV20-1; abundance: -; d_gene: -; j_gene: TRBJ2-3; CDR3aa: CSAVSGTSTDTQYF; CDR3nt: TGCAGTGCCGTGTCGGGTACTAGCACAGATACGCAGTATTTT
v_gene: TRBV12-3/TRBV12-4; abundance: many; d_gene: -; j_gene: TRBJ2-2; CDR3aa: CASSLGRGTGELFF; CDR3nt: TGTGCCAGCAGTTTAGGCAGGGGCACCGGGGAGCTGTTTTTT
v_gene: TRBV24-1; abundance: -; d_gene: -; j_gene: TRBJ1-2; CDR3aa: CATSDPPKVNYGYTF; CDR3nt: TGTGCCACCAGTGATCCACCGAAGGTTAACTATGGCTACACCTTC
v_gene: TRBV27; abundance: many; d_gene: -; j_gene: TRBJ2-2; CDR3aa: CASRVNTGELFF; CDR3nt: TGTGCCAGCAGGGTCAACACCGGGGAGCTGTTTTTT
v_gene: TRBV5-1; abundance: -; d_gene: TRBD1; j_gene: TRBJ2-7; CDR3aa: CASSSRTGRYEQYF; CDR3nt: TGCGCCAGCAGCTCACGGACAGGGAGGTACGAGCAGTACTTC
v_gene: TRBV5-6; abundance: -; d_gene: TRBD1; j_gene: TRBJ1-6; CDR3aa: CASSPGQGVSSYNSPLHF; CDR3nt: TGTGCCAGCAGCCCGGGGCAGGGGGTGAGCTCCTATAATTCACCCCTCCACTTT
v_gene: TRBV5-1; abundance: -; d_gene: -; j_gene: TRBJ2-3; CDR3aa: CASRVGLAGWSDTQYF; CDR3nt: TGCGCCAGCCGTGTTGGACTGGCGGGATGGTCAGATACGCAGTATTTT
v_gene: TRBV12-3/TRBV12-4; abundance: many; d_gene: TRBD2; j_gene: TRBJ2-5; CDR3aa: CASSPLAGYQETQYF; CDR3nt: TGTGCCAGCAGTCCACTAGCGGGGTACCAAGAGACCCAGTACTTC
v_gene: TRBV18; abundance: -; d_gene: -; j_gene: TRBJ1-4; CDR3aa: CASSPGVEQGATNEKLFF; CDR3nt: TGTGCCAGCTCACCGGGCGTTGAACAGGGCGCAACTAATGAAAAACTGTTTTTT
v_gene: TRBV4-3; abundance: once; d_gene: -; j_gene: TRBJ1-6; CDR3aa: CASSQDQNSPPHF; CDR3nt: TGCGCCAGCAGCCAAGATCAAAATTCACCCCCCCACTTT
v_gene: TRBV5-1; abundance: many; d_gene: -; j_gene: TRBJ2-1; CDR3aa: CASRVDNEQFF; CDR3nt: TGCGCCAGCAGAGTGGACAATGAGCAGTTCTTC
v_gene: TRBV2; abundance: -; d_gene: -; j_gene: TRBJ1-5; CDR3aa: CASSEQMGDTQPQHF; CDR3nt: TGTGCCAGCAGTGAACAGATGGGGGACACTCAGCCCCAGCATTTT
v_gene: TRBV12-3/TRBV12-4; abundance: -; d_gene: -; j_gene: TRBJ1-2; CDR3aa: CASSITGRGYTF; CDR3nt: TGTGCCAGCAGTATTACAGGGAGGGGCTACACCTTC
v_gene: TRBV4-1; abundance: -; d_gene: -; j_gene: TRBJ1-4; CDR3aa: CASSSSTGKTNEKLFF; CDR3nt: TGCGCCAGCAGCTCGAGCACAGGGAAGACTAATGAAAAACTGTTTTTT
v_gene: TRBV12-3/TRBV12-4; abundance: many; d_gene: -; j_gene: TRBJ2-3; CDR3aa: CASSLGVPTDTQYF; CDR3nt: TGTGCCAGCAGTTTGGGGGTACCCACAGATACGCAGTATTTT
v_gene: TRBV5-1; abundance: many; d_gene: -; j_gene: TRBJ2-2; CDR3aa: CASSLADTGELFF; CDR3nt: TGTGCCAGCAGCTTAGCGGATACCGGGGAGCTGTTTTTT
v_gene: TRBV10-3; abundance: few; d_gene: -; j_gene: TRBJ1-1; CDR3aa: CAISPWGADTEAFF; CDR3nt: TGTGCCATCAGCCCATGGGGGGCTGACACTGAAGCTTTCTTT
v_gene: TRBV4-1; abundance: few; d_gene: TRBD1; j_gene: TRBJ1-1; CDR3aa: CASSRFDRGTEAFF; CDR3nt: TGCGCCAGCTCGCGATTCGACAGGGGCACTGAAGCTTTCTTT
v_gene: TRBV12-3/TRBV12-4; abundance: many; d_gene: -; j_gene: TRBJ1-4; CDR3aa: CASSSSVEKLFF; CDR3nt: TGTGCCAGCAGTTCGTCAGTTGAAAAACTGTTTTTT